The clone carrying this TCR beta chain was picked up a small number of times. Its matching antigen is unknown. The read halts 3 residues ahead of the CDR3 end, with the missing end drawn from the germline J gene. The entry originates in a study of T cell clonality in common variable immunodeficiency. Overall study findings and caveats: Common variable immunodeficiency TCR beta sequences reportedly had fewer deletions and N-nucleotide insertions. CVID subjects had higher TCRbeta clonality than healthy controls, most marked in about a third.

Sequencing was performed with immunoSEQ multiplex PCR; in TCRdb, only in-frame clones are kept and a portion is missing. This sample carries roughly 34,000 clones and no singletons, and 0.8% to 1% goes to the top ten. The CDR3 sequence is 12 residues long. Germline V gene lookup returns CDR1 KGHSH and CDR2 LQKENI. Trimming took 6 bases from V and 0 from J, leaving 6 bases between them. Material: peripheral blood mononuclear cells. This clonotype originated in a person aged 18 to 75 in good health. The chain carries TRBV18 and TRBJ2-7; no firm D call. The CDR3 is CASSRDSYEQYF. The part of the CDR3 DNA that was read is TGTGCCAGCTCGCGAGACTCCTACGAG.